These 27 T cell receptor beta chains originate from one sample sequenced in a study of blood T cell repertoires in COVID-19. Using immunoSEQ multiplex PCR, the repertoire was profiled, and TCRdb retains in-frame clones only, with some absent. This table holds fewer than 250,000 clones, about four fifths found once. Material for sequencing was peripheral blood. The receptors stem from a man between 60 and 75 years old with acute or convalescent COVID-19.

This sequence joins TRBV2 and TRBJ1-1; no firm D call. V shed 0 bases and J shed 7 bases, with 9 bases lying between them. Looked up from germline, CDR1 is SNHLY and CDR2 is FYNNEI. The length of the CDR3 is 13 residues. The CDR3 region is CASSEAYTHEAFF. For the CDR3, the DNA is TGTGCCAGCAGTGAAGCGTACACACATGAAGCTTTCTTT.

The rearrangement links TRBV6-5 to TRBJ1-2, with TRBD1 identical over 7 bases. The germline V gene encodes CDR1 MNHEY and CDR2 SVGAGI. This CDR3 is built from 13 residues. Unmatched junction bases numbered 5, after V lost 6 bases and J lost 4 bases. CDR3 coding DNA: TGTGCCAGCAGCCGGGGACAGTCCTATGGCTACACCTTC. This codes for CASSRGQSYGYTF.

The chain uses TRBV13 and TRBJ2-7; 10 nucleotides match TRBD2. This CDR3 comprises 14 residues. CDR1 PRHDT and CDR2 FYEKMQ come from the germline V gene (reference sequence). The ends lost 6 bases at V and 2 bases at J; junction bases unmatched: 4. This CDR3 is CASRMSGRAYEQYF. The CDR3, as DNA: TGTGCCAGCAGGATGAGCGGGAGGGCCTACGAGCAGTACTTC.

V gene TRBV7-9 combines with J gene TRBJ2-2; 9 bases are shared with TRBD1. The germline V gene encodes CDR1 SEHNR and CDR2 FQNEAQ (reference sequence). Trimming took 6 bases from V and 5 from J; bases not matched to a gene: 7. CDR3 length equals 15 residues. The CDR3 DNA reads TGTGCCAGCAGTCTAGGGGACAGGGAAACCGGGGAGCTGTTTTTT. Translating gives CASSLGDRETGELFF.

This clone was seen a few times. This rearrangement joins TRBV18 to TRBJ1-1, with 9 bases lining up with TRBD1. After removal of 3 bases from V and 3 bases from J, the junction contained 8 bases not matched to a gene. Germline loops: CDR1 KGHSH, CDR2 LQKENI. The CDR3 spans 16 residues. The CDR3 region is CASSPLGQGRHTEAFF. CDR3 coding DNA: TGTGCCAGCTCACCTCTTGGACAGGGGAGACACACTGAAGCTTTCTTT.

The J gene is TRBJ2-7, the V gene TRBV9; D not certain. In germline, CDR1 is SGDLS, CDR2 YYNGEE. The CDR3 extends over 15 amino acids. The germline V and J ends were trimmed by 4 bases and 2 bases, with 16 bases remaining between them. DNA of the CDR3: TGTGCCAGCAGCCCTCAGAGGAGTTGGGCCTACGAGCAGTACTTC. As protein: CASSPQRSWAYEQYF. The full variable domain, completed using reference TRBV9 and TRBJ2-7, is DSGVTQTPKHLITATGQRVTLRCSPRSGDLSVYWYQQSLDQGLQFLIQYYNGEERAKGNILERFSAQQFPDLHSELNLSSLELGDSALYFCASSPQRSWAYEQYFGPGTRLTVT.

This chain joins TRBV2 and TRBJ2-1, with a possible D match to TRBD2 (5 bases). This CDR3 spans 13 amino acids. Germline V lookup: CDR1 SNHLY, CDR2 FYNNEI. V was shortened by 6 bases and J by 6 bases, with 12 bases between the two germline ends. CDR3 region: CASRLLGGNEQFF. CDR3 nucleotide sequence: TGTGCCAGCAGACTATTAGGAGGCAATGAGCAGTTCTTC.

The chain employs TRBV6-6 and TRBJ2-7, with a weak D call TRBD1 (9 bases). CDR1 and CDR2 from the germline V gene are MNHNY and SVGAGI (reference sequence). With 5 bases removed from V and 5 bases from J, the gap between germline ends came to 19 bases. The CDR3 length is 15 residues. Here the CDR3 DNA reads TGTGCCAGCAGTCAACCGGGGGGGACAGGGAACGAGCAGTACTTC. Translating it yields CASSQPGGTGNEQYF.

The chain carries TRBV24-1 and TRBJ2-3; D is uncertain. Germline loops: CDR1 KGHDR, CDR2 SFDVKD. V lost 5 bases to trimming and J lost 3 bases, with 5 bases between them. The CDR3 is 12 amino acids. CDR3 protein: CATSGYTDTQYF. In nucleotides, the CDR3 is TGTGCCACCAGTGGTTATACAGATACGCAGTATTTT.

The chain uses TRBV30 and TRBJ2-4, with 7 positions matching TRBD2. With V trimmed by 3 bases and J by 7 bases, 9 bases remained unmatched. The germline V gene encodes CDR1 GTSNPN and CDR2 SVGIG (reference sequence). The CDR3 covers 14 residues. The CDR3 is CAWSPSRDYNIQYF. In DNA, the CDR3 is TGTGCCTGGAGCCCATCCCGGGACTACAACATTCAGTACTTC.

This clone was observed a handful of times. The V call is TRBV21-1, the J call TRBJ2-2; no check of the table's D call, TRBD2, against the DNA was made. TRBV21-1 is labeled a pseudogene. The CDR3 contains 16 residues. In DNA form, the CDR3 reads TGTGCCAGCAGCAAATGGAGGCGGAAAAACACCGGGGAGCTGTTTTTT. Amino acid sequence: CASSKWRRKNTGELFF.

J is TRBJ1-2 and V is TRBV2; a possible D gene is TRBD1 (6 bases). Trimming stripped 6 bases from V and 0 bases from J, with 8 bases between. Germline V CDR1 and CDR2: SNHLY, FYNNEI. The CDR3 runs to 13 residues. CDR3 loop: CASSAGANYGYTF. The CDR3, as DNA: TGTGCCAGCAGCGCAGGGGCTAACTATGGCTACACCTTC.

J is TRBJ1-2 and V is TRBV14; 7 positions match TRBD1. Trimming at V came to 4 bases and at J to 2 bases, leaving 10 bases not matched to a gene. From germline, CDR1 is SGHDN and CDR2 FVKESK. This CDR3 region has 16 residues. The CDR3 region has the DNA TGTGCCAGCAGCCTGATTTTGGCAGGGGGAAACTATGGCTACACCTTC. It is translated as CASSLILAGGNYGYTF.

This chain links TRBV6-5 with TRBJ1-2; maybe TRBD1 (6 bases). The V end was cut by 0 bases, the J end by 4 bases, with 12 bases between. CDR3 length: 15 amino acids. Germline V lookup: CDR1 MNHEY, CDR2 SVGAGI. CDR3 coding DNA: TGTGCCAGCAGTTACTCGGCAGGGGTGAGCTATGGCTACACCTTC. Protein sequence: CASSYSAGVSYGYTF.

The rearrangement links TRBV4-3 to TRBJ1-4; D might be TRBD1 (6 bases). The CDR3 consists of 16 residues. Germline CDR1 is LGHNA and CDR2 is YSLEER. Trimming shortened V by 0 bases and J by 8 bases, and 16 bases separated the two germline ends. CDR3 sequence reads: CASSQDTTGRGEKLFF. CDR3 DNA sequence: TGCGCCAGCAGCCAAGATACGACAGGCAGAGGAGAAAAACTGTTTTTT.

On this clone itself: Other DNA sequences in this sample translate to the same CDR3. The CDR3 nucleotides read TGTGCCAGCAGTGAACAGGGTGGCAATCAGCCCCAGCATTTT. Amino acids: CASSEQGGNQPQHF. The chain joins TRBV2 to TRBJ1-5, with D possibly matching TRBD1 (5 bases). The CDR3 covers 14 residues. V was trimmed by 2 bases and J by 2 bases, leaving 7 bases between them. Germline V lookup: CDR1 SNHLY, CDR2 FYNNEI.

The rearrangement joins TRBV19 to TRBJ1-1; D is unresolved. V was clipped by 6 bases and J by 7 bases, with 12 bases between them. This CDR3 region has 12 residues. Germline V CDR1 and CDR2: LNHDA, SQIVND (reference sequence). CDR3 protein: CASRGTLVEAFF. The CDR3 DNA follows: TGTGCCAGTAGAGGAACGCTAGTTGAAGCTTTCTTT. Complete variable domain (other parts from reference TRBV19 and TRBJ1-1): DGGITQSPKYLFRKEGQNVTLSCEQNLNHDAMYWYRQDPGQGLRLIYYSQIVNDFQKGDIAEGYSVSREKKESFPLTVTSAQKNPTAFYLCASRGTLVEAFFGQGTRLTVV.

This clone was observed once. The chain joins TRBV10-2 to TRBJ1-2, with no clear D. The CDR3 length is 14 residues. The V and J ends lost 3 bases and 4 bases respectively, with 12 bases between them. Germline assignment: CDR1 WSHSY and CDR2 SAAADI. CDR3: CASSELRASYGYTF. CDR3 bases: TGCGCCAGCAGTGAATTGAGGGCAAGCTATGGCTACACCTTC.

The chain joins TRBV6-6 to TRBJ2-1; D possibly corresponds to TRBD1 (7 bases). This CDR3 contains 13 residues. The V end lost 6 bases, the J end lost 8 bases, and 14 bases lay between the germline ends. The germline gives CDR1 MNHNY, CDR2 SVGAGI (reference sequence). CDR3 in amino acids: CASREVRGDEQFF. CDR3 sequence (DNA): TGTGCCAGCAGGGAGGTCAGGGGGGATGAGCAGTTCTTC.

The chain couples TRBV2 to TRBJ1-2; no firm D call. CDR3 length equals 14 residues. CDR1 and CDR2 from the germline V gene are SNHLY and FYNNEI. V lost 3 bases and J lost 3, with 11 bases in between. CDR3: CASSDRNTDYGYTF. CDR3 sequence (DNA): TGTGCCAGCAGTGACAGGAACACGGACTATGGCTACACCTTC.

This clone has ten or more counts. In nucleotides, the CDR3 is TGCAGCGTTGGCTTACCTGGACAGGCCCAAGAGACCCAGTACTTC. This encodes CSVGLPGQAQETQYF. The chain joins TRBV29-1 to TRBJ2-5; 7 bases fit TRBD1. The CDR3 has 15 residues. Germline CDR1 and CDR2: SQVTM and ANQGSEA. V was pared by 4 bases and J by 1 base, with 9 bases of the junction left unmatched.

V usage is TRBV6-6 and J usage is TRBJ2-1; 7 bases map to TRBD2. J was trimmed by 7 bases and V by 6 bases; bases with no gene match: 15. The CDR3 covers 16 residues. Germline values: CDR1 MNHNY, CDR2 SVGAGI (reference sequence). The CDR3 protein is CASRDNERGLFNEQFF. In DNA, the CDR3 is TGTGCCAGCAGGGACAACGAGCGGGGCCTTTTTAATGAGCAGTTCTTC.

The CDR3 reads CAISDTWSSYEQYF. DNA of the CDR3: TGTGCCATCAGTGACACCTGGAGCTCCTACGAGCAGTACTTC. The chain couples TRBV10-3 to TRBJ2-7, with D uncertain. Germline CDR1 reads ENHRY; CDR2 reads SYGVKD. This CDR3 spans 14 amino acids. Trimming removed 3 bases from V and 0 bases from J, with 9 bases in between.

The chain recombines TRBV11-2 with TRBJ2-7; TRBD1 matches 9 bases. This CDR3 is built from 15 residues. Unmatched junction bases numbered 8, after V lost 3 bases and J lost 5 bases. Germline CDR1 reads SGHAT; CDR2 reads FQNNGV. This CDR3 is CASSFMDRGLNEQYF. CDR3 DNA sequence: TGTGCCAGCAGCTTTATGGACAGGGGATTAAACGAGCAGTACTTC.

The V and J genes are TRBV24-1 and TRBJ2-1, with 11 nucleotides matching TRBD2. Germline trimming cut 2 bases from V and 6 bases from J; bases unmatched to any gene: 5. The CDR3 consists of 16 residues. Germline V gene lookup returns CDR1 KGHDR and CDR2 SFDVKD. The CDR3 sequence: CATSDSSLAGVNEQFF. DNA of the CDR3: TGTGCCACCAGTGATTCATCACTAGCGGGAGTCAATGAGCAGTTCTTC.

The table lists this clone with a count of one. The genes are TRBV5-1 and TRBJ1-2; weak D call: TRBD1 (5 bases). The CDR3 contains 14 residues. Trimming left V 7 bases short and J 0 bases short, with 13 bases between. CDR1 is SGHRS, CDR2 YFSETQ, per germline. In DNA, the CDR3 is TGCGCCAGCGGGGACGGGGGGTCTAACTATGGCTACACCTTC. Amino acid sequence: CASGDGGSNYGYTF.

Only one count was recorded for this clone. CDR3 region: CASSQGETRKSKNIQYF. In DNA form, the CDR3 reads TGTGCCAGCAGCCAAGGGGAGACTAGGAAGTCCAAAAACATTCAGTACTTC. V and J are TRBV3-1 (or the pseudogene TRBV3-2) and TRBJ2-4; D is possibly TRBD2 (6 bases). The V end was cut by 1 base, the J end by 2 bases, with 15 bases between. Per the germline V gene, CDR1 is LGHDT and CDR2 is YNNKEL (reference sequence). The CDR3 spans 17 residues.